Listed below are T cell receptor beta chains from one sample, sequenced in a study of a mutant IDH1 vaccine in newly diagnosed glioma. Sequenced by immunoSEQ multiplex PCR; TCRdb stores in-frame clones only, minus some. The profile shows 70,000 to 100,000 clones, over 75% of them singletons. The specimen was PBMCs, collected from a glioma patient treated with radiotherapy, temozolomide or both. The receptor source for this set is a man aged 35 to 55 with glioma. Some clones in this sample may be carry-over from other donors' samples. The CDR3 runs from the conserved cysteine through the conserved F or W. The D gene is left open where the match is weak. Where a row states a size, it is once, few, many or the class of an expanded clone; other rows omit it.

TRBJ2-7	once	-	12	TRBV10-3	CAIGFEGDEQYF	TGTGCCATCGGCTTCGAAGGGGACGAGCAGTACTTC
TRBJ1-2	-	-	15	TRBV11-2	CASSLVVGGGYGYTF	TGTGCCAGCAGCTTAGTCGTGGGCGGAGGCTATGGCTACACCTTC
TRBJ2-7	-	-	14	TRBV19	CASSSRAGMREQYF	TGTGCCAGCTCTTCGCGGGCAGGGATGAGGGAGCAGTACTTC
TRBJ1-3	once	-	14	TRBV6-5	CASTDSYSGNTIYF	TGTGCCAGCACTGACAGTTACTCTGGAAACACCATATATTTT
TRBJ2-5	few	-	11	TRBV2	CGGGLQETQYF	TGTGGGGGGGGCCTTCAAGAGACCCAGTACTTC
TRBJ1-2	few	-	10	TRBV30	CAWGTHRYTF	TGTGCCTGGGGGACCCACCGCTACACCTTC
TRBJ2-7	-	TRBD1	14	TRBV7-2	CASSPPGTGDEQYF	TGTGCCAGCAGCCCTCCCGGGACAGGGGACGAGCAGTACTTC
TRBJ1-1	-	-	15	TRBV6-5	CASSYSAAGFTEAFF	TGTGCCAGCAGTTACTCGGCTGCAGGGTTCACTGAAGCTTTCTTT
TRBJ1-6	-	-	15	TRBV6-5	CASSYSTGGSSPLHF	TGTGCCAGCAGTTACTCGACGGGGGGGAGTTCACCCCTCCACTTT
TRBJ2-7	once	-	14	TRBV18	CASSPPARTNEQYF	TGTGCCAGCTCACCACCGGCCAGAACTAACGAGCAGTACTTC
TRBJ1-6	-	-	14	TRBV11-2	CASSLERYNSPLHF	TGTGCCAGCAGCTTAGAAAGATATAATTCACCCCTCCACTTT
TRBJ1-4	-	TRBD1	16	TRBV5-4	CASSLGIGGRDEKLFF	TGTGCCAGCAGCTTGGGTATAGGGGGCCGCGATGAAAAACTGTTTTTT
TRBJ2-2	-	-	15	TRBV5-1	CASSLATQNTGELFF	TGCGCCAGCAGCTTGGCTACACAAAACACCGGGGAGCTGTTTTTT
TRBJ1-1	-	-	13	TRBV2	CASENFRDIEAFF	TGTGCCAGCGAAAACTTCCGGGACATCGAGGCTTTCTTT
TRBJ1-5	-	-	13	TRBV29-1	CSATGGGNQPQHF	TGCAGCGCTACAGGCGGAGGGAATCAGCCCCAGCATTTT
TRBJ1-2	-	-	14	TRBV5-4	CASSLAHSQYGYTF	TGTGCCAGCAGCTTGGCGCACAGCCAGTATGGCTACACCTTC
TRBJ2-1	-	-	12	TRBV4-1	CASSQEGYEQFF	TGCGCCAGCAGCCAAGAGGGGTATGAGCAGTTCTTC
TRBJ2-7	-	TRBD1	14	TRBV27	CASSTRQGGHEQYF	TGTGCCAGCAGTACCAGACAGGGTGGCCACGAGCAGTACTTC
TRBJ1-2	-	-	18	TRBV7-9	CASSLEGPASRYTYGYTF	TGTGCCAGCAGCTTGGAGGGCCCCGCTTCTCGATATACCTATGGCTACACCTTC
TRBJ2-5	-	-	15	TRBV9	CASNHRDRDQETQYF	TGTGCCAGCAATCATAGGGACCGGGACCAAGAGACCCAGTACTTC
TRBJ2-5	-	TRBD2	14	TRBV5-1	CASSSGLAQETQYF	TGCGCCAGCAGCTCGGGACTAGCGCAAGAGACCCAGTACTTC
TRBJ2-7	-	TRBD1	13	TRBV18	CASSPPTGNEQYF	TGTGCCAGCTCACCACCGACAGGGAATGAGCAGTACTTC
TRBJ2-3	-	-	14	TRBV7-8	CASSLEESTDTQYF	TGTGCCAGCAGCTTAGAAGAATCCACAGATACGCAGTATTTT
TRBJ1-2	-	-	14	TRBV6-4	CASSDSYGNYGYTF	TGTGCCAGCAGTGACTCTTATGGGAACTATGGCTACACCTTC
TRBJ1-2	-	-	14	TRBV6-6	CASSPRGEGYGYTF	TGTGCCAGCAGCCCCAGGGGAGAGGGCTATGGCTACACCTTC
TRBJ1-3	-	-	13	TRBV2	CASIRSGGNTIYF	TGTGCCAGCATCCGGTCAGGTGGAAACACCATATATTTT
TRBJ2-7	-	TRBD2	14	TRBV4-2	CASSASGGSYEQYF	TGTGCCAGCAGCGCCAGCGGGGGGTCCTACGAGCAGTACTTC
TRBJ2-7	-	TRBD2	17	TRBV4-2	CASSQAQGLFSGGDQYF	TGTGCCAGCAGCCAAGCGCAGGGGTTGTTTAGCGGGGGAGACCAGTACTTC
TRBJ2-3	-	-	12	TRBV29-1	CSVEDYRGAQYF	TGCAGCGTTGAAGATTACCGCGGGGCGCAGTATTTT
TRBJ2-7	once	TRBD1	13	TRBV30	CAWSQGASYEQYF	TGTGCCTGGTCACAGGGGGCCTCCTACGAGCAGTACTTC
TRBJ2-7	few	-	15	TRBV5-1	CASSLVPGLSYEQYF	TGCGCCAGCAGCTTGGTGCCGGGACTGTCTTACGAGCAGTACTTC
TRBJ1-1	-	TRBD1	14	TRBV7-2	CASSFAAGGTEAFF	TGTGCCAGCAGCTTCGCGGCAGGGGGCACTGAAGCTTTCTTT
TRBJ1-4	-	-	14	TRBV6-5	CASSYGGLREKLFF	TGTGCCAGCAGTTACGGGGGGTTACGGGAAAAACTGTTTTTT
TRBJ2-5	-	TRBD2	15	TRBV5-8	CASSERLAGGETQYF	TGTGCCAGCAGCGAGCGACTAGCGGGGGGAGAGACCCAGTACTTC
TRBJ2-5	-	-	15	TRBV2	CASSPRQGSSETQYF	TGTGCCAGCAGTCCCCGGCAGGGTTCATCAGAGACCCAGTACTTC
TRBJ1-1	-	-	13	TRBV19	CASSRQENTEAFF	TGTGCCAGTAGTAGACAGGAGAACACTGAAGCTTTCTTT
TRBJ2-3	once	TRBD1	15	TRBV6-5	CASSQGAYLTDTQYF	TGTGCCAGCAGTCAGGGGGCATATCTGACAGATACGCAGTATTTT
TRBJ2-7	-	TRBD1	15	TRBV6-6	CASRDQTGDRYEQYF	TGTGCCAGCAGGGATCAGACAGGGGACCGTTACGAGCAGTACTTC
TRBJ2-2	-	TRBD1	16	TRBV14	CASSPRTGWNTGELFF	TGTGCCAGCAGCCCCAGGACAGGGTGGAACACCGGGGAGCTGTTTTTT
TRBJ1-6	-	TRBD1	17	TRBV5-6	CASSASRDRGLNSPLHF	TGTGCCAGCAGCGCCTCAAGGGACAGGGGACTTAATTCACCCCTCCACTTT